This T cell receptor beta chain was sequenced in a study of cytomegalovirus exposure and HLA in healthy donors. The study's findings and limits: When analyzed later, the rates of TCR association showed variation by HLA locus, with DRB1 the most and HLA-C the fewest.

The CDR3 consists of 12 residues. In regard to this clone: The antigen is not known.

13 Jbeta primers and 60 Vbeta primers were used for the PCR. Assay used: immunoSEQ multiplex PCR; TCRdb lists only in-frame clones, some missing. The profile shows 150,000 or so clones, 65% to 90% of them singletons. The chain joins TRBV21-1 to TRBJ2-7; TRBD2 reflects the table's D call only, with no check against the DNA. TRBV21-1 is tagged as a pseudogene. This sequence originates from a man aged 45-60 years in good health and CMV-seropositive. Sequencing was done on a sample of PBMCs. For the CDR3, the DNA is TGTGCCAGCACCCCCGGGGGAACCGAGCAGTACTTC. Amino acids: CASTPGGTEQYF.